The 5 T cell receptor beta chains presented below share a single source sample, sequenced in a study of graft-versus-host responses after intestinal transplantation. No antigen is known for these receptors. Clones were sequenced by immunoSEQ multiplex PCR, and TCRdb holds only the in-frame ones, with some missing. The table lists approximately 82,000 clones, 90% to 95% of them singletons. Sequences were derived from unstimulated CD4+ T cells sorted from spleen or lymph node cells, sampled before intestinal transplant. These receptors all stem from a human donor who received an intestinal transplant.

The rearrangement links TRBV7-2 to TRBJ2-3; TRBD2 agrees at 9 bases. CDR3 length: 18 residues. Germline-derived CDR1 and CDR2 are SGHTA and FQGNSA. The V segment lost 1 base and the J segment 5 bases; nucleotides outside the gene matches: 13. Here the CDR3 DNA reads TGTGCCAGCAGCTTAGGGTTCTTGGCGGGGGGGCGATTAGATACGCAGTATTTT. Its translation: CASSLGFLAGGRLDTQYF.

This clone was detected a few times. The chain couples TRBV6-6 to TRBJ1-1; D unclear. The CDR3 runs to 15 residues. Germline CDR1 and CDR2: MNHNY and SVGAGI (reference sequence). V was trimmed by 2 bases and J by 1 base, leaving 11 bases between them. This CDR3 reads CASSYGRAANTEAFF. CDR3 bases: TGTGCCAGCAGTTACGGGAGGGCAGCGAACACTGAAGCTTTCTTT.

J is TRBJ2-7 and V is TRBV10-3; TRBD1 matches 8 bases. The CDR3 contains 14 residues. Germline V CDR1 and CDR2: ENHRY, SYGVKD. J lost 4 bases, V lost 6 bases, and 8 bases had no gene match. CDR3 nucleotides: TGTGCCATCAGGGGGGCAGGGGGCTCGTACGAGCAGTACTTC. It specifies CAIRGAGGSYEQYF.

J is TRBJ2-5 and V is TRBV7-9; 10 bases are shared with TRBD2. Germline assignment: CDR1 SEHNR and CDR2 FQNEAQ (reference sequence). J lost 7 bases, V lost 2 bases, and 7 bases had no gene match. This CDR3 region has 15 residues. The CDR3 sequence is CASSLPGTSVATQYF. Written as DNA, the CDR3 is TGTGCCAGCAGCTTACCTGGGACTAGCGTTGCGACCCAGTACTTC.

The chain is built from TRBV4-3 and TRBJ2-5; TRBD2 matches at 14 bases. Germline values: CDR1 LGHNA, CDR2 YSLEER. This CDR3 spans 15 amino acids. V lost 3 bases to trimming and J lost 11 bases; unmatched junction nucleotides: 8. In nucleotides, the CDR3 is TGCGCCAGCAGCCATGGGACTAGCGGGGGTAATGAGCAGTACTTC. It encodes CASSHGTSGGNEQYF.